This T cell receptor (beta chain) was sequenced for a study of CD4 T cells in relation to SARS-CoV-2 and coronaviruses. The wider study: TCR beta CDR3s were sequenced after 10-day antigen culture of PBMCs.

Before the COVID-19 pandemic, during about 2011-2019, CD4+ T cells were taken from unexposed donors. Isolation of CD4+ T cells took place after about eleven days in culture. Unexposed-donor CD4+ T cells were probed with SARS-CoV-2 S/N and four cold-coronavirus spikes, cells permitting. Generated by immunoSEQ multiplex PCR, the TCRdb table keeps only in-frame clones and is missing some. The sample includes about 29,000 clones, about 80% of them seen just once. In the case of this clone: The antigen remains undetermined.

The germline V and J ends were trimmed by 1 base and 5 bases, with 12 bases remaining between them. CDR3 length: 14 residues. Germline lookup yields CDR1 LGHDT and CDR2 YNNKEL (reference sequence). The chain carries TRBV3-1 (or the pseudogene TRBV3-2) and TRBJ2-7; no clear D gene. Sequenced input: CD4+ T cells from PBMCs, cultured in vitro. The clonotype was recovered from a human donor in good health. CDR3 bases: TGTGCCAGCAGCCAAGGTATGACGTCTGACGAGCAGTACTTC. Translation: CASSQGMTSDEQYF.